This passage covers 6 T cell receptor beta chains from one sample sequenced in a study of blood T cell repertoires in COVID-19. The assay was immunoSEQ multiplex PCR, and TCRdb's table has in-frame clones only and misses some. Here the sample spans roughly 200,000 clones, about 83% being singletons. The sample was PBMCs or T cells enriched from blood (not recorded which). These receptors originate from a woman in her 30s who had recovered from COVID-19.

The J gene is TRBJ2-2, the V gene TRBV27; no clear D. CDR3 length equals 12 residues. The ends were cut back, 5 bases at V and 4 bases at J, with 5 bases in the middle. Per germline, CDR1 MNHEY and CDR2 SMNVEV (reference sequence). DNA of the CDR3: TGTGCCAGCAGTCTAACCACCGGGGAGCTGTTTTTT. Its translation: CASSLTTGELFF.

In this sample, this clone turned up a few times. The chain carries TRBV28 and TRBJ2-7; D uncertain. The ends were cut back, 7 bases at V and 2 bases at J, with 9 bases in the middle. The V gene's germline CDR1 is MDHEN and CDR2 SYDVKM. This CDR3 is 12 amino acids long. CDR3 bases: TGTGCCAGCAAGAGCGATACCTACGAGCAGTACTTC. This translates into CASKSDTYEQYF.

This clone came up many times. The rearrangement joins TRBV5-1 to TRBJ2-7; D ambiguous. The V end was cut by 2 bases, the J end by 5 bases, with 14 bases between. In germline, CDR1 is SGHRS, CDR2 YFSETQ. This CDR3 has 14 residues. The CDR3 region has the DNA TGCGCCAGCAGCTTAGAAGGCAGGCCAAACGAGCAGTACTTC. Translation: CASSLEGRPNEQYF.

The chain is built from TRBV5-1 and TRBJ1-1, with 11 positions matching TRBD1. The trim removed 0 bases at V and 8 bases at J, leaving 9 bases unmatched. The germline gives CDR1 SGHRS, CDR2 YFSETQ. This CDR3 contains 16 residues. The CDR3 loop is CASSLGWGQGDLEAFF. CDR3 DNA sequence: TGCGCCAGCAGCTTGGGATGGGGACAGGGGGACCTAGAAGCTTTCTTT.

The chain employs TRBV5-3 and TRBJ1-2; 9 bases agree with TRBD1. TRBV5-3 counts as an open reading frame of uncertain function. V was clipped by 0 bases and J by 2 bases; unmatched bases: 11. This CDR3 is built from 18 residues. CDR3 protein: CARSLDGGAGTGNYGYTF. Here the CDR3 DNA reads TGTGCCAGAAGCTTGGATGGAGGGGCGGGGACAGGGAACTATGGCTACACCTTC.

For the CDR3, the DNA is TGTGCCAGCGGGGGGGGCCCCGTCTTGGGTGGGTCCTACGAGCAGTACTTC. This gives the protein CASGGGPVLGGSYEQYF. The chain carries TRBV28 and TRBJ2-7, with D maybe TRBD2 (7 bases). Germline V CDR1 and CDR2: MDHEN, SYDVKM. The V end was cut by 8 bases, the J end by 1 base, with 24 bases between. CDR3 size: 17 residues.